The sequence of this TCR beta chain was determined in a study of shared clonotypes between healthy human individuals. A note on this clone: Its antigen remains unidentified.

Study-wide findings and caveats: Rarefaction curves obtained for sorted subsets showed sequencing incomplete despite large depth.

CDR3 length equals 15 residues. Trimming took off 2 bases at V and 5 bases at J, with 13 bases between the two ends. Germline V gene lookup returns CDR1 MDHEN and CDR2 SYDVKM. This table comes from immunoSEQ multiplex PCR, and its TCRdb copy is limited to in-frame clones, with some not included. The sample has over a million clones, around 78% seen once. The rearrangement uses TRBV28 and TRBJ2-1, with D possibly matching TRBD1 (6 bases). The clonotype originates from a man between 18 and 35 years old in good health. Some clones in this sample may be carry-over from other donors' samples. Sequencing was done on a sample of memory CD4+ T cells from PBMCs. Subset: CD45RA-negative fraction. CDR3 in amino acids: CASSLPGERDNEQFF. CDR3 sequence (DNA): TGTGCCAGCAGTTTACCAGGGGAGAGAGACAATGAGCAGTTCTTC.